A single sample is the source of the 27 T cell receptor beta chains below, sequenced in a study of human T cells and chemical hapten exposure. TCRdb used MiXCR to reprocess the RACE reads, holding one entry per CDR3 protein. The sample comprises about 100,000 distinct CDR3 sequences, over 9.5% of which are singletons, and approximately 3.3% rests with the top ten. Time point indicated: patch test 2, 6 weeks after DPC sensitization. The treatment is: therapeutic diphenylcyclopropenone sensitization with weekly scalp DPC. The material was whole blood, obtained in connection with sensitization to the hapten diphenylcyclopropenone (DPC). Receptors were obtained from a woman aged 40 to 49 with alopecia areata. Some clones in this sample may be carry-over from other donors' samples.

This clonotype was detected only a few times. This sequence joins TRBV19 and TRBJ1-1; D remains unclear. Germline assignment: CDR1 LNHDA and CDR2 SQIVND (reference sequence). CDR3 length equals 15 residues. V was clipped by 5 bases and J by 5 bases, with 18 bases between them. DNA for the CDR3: TGTGCCAGTAGTCTCAGACGAGGGTATTGGACTGAAGCTTTCTTT. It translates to CASSLRRGYWTEAFF.

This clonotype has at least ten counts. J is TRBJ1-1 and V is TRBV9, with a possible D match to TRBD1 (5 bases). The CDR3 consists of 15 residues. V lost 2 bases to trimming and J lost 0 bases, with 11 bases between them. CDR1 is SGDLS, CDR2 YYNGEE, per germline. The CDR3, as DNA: TGTGCCAGCAGCGTGGGGACCCAAATGAACACTGAAGCTTTCTTT. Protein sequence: CASSVGTQMNTEAFF.

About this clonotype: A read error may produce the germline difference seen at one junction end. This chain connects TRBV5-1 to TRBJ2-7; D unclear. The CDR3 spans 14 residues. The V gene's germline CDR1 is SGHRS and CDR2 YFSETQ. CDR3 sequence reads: CASSLQTDSYVQYF. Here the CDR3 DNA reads TGCGCCAGCAGCTTACAGACGGATTCCTACGTGCAGTACTTC.

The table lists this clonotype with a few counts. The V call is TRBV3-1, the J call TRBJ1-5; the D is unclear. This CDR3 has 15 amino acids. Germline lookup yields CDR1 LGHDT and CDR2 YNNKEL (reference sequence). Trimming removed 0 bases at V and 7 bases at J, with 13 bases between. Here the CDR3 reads CASSQDGFLGQPQHF. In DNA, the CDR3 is TGTGCCAGCAGCCAAGATGGCTTTCTGGGCCAGCCCCAGCATTTT.

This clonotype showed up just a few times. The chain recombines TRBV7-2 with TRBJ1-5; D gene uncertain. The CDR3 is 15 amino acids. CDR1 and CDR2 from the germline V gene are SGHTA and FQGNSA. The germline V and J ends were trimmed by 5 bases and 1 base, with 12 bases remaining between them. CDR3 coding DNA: TGTGCCAGCAGCATCGCAGGAAGGAGCAATCAGCCCCAGCATTTT. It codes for CASSIAGRSNQPQHF. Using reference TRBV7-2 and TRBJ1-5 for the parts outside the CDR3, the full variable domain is GAGVSQSPSNKVTEKGKDVELRCDPISGHTALYWYRQSLGQGLEFLIYFQGNSAPDKSGLPSDRFSAERTGGSVSTLTIQRTQQEDSAVYLCASSIAGRSNQPQHFGDGTRLSIL.

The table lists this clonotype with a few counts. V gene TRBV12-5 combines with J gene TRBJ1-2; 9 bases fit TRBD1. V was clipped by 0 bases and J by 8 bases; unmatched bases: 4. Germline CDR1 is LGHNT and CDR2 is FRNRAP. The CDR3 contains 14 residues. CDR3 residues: CASGLVQGARGYTF. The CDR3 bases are TGTGCTAGTGGTTTGGTACAGGGGGCGCGAGGCTACACCTTC. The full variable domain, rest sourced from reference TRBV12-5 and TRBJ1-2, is DARVTQTPRHKVTEMGQEVTMRCQPILGHNTVFWYRQTMMQGLELLAYFRNRAPLDDSGMPKDRFSAEMPDATLATLKIQPSEPRDSAVYFCASGLVQGARGYTFGSGTRLTVV.

CDR3 in DNA: TGTGCCACCAGTGATCTGACTAGCGGGGGCACCGGGGAGCTGTTTTTT. Encoded protein: CATSDLTSGGTGELFF. The chain uses TRBV24-1 and TRBJ2-2; 12 nucleotides match TRBD2. Germline CDR1 and CDR2: KGHDR and SFDVKD. The junction had 2 bases not matched to a gene; V was cut back by 3 bases and J by 4 bases. The CDR3 runs to 16 residues.

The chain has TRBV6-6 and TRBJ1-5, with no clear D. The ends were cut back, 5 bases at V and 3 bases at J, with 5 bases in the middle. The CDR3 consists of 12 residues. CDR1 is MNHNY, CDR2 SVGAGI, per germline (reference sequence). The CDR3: CASSQHNQPQHF. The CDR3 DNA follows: TGTGCCAGCAGTCAGCACAATCAGCCCCAGCATTTT.

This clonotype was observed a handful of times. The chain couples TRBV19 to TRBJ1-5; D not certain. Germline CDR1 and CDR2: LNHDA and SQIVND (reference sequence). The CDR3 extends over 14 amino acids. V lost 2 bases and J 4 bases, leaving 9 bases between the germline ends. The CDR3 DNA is TGTGCCAGTAGTATACCGCGCCCGAATCAGCCCCAGCATTTT. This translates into CASSIPRPNQPQHF.

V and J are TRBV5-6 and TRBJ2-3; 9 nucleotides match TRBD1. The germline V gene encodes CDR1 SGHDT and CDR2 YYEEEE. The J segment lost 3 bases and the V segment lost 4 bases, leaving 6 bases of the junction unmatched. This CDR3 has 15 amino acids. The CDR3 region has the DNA TGTGCCAGCAGCGAGGGACAGGGTGTGACAGATACGCAGTATTTT. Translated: CASSEGQGVTDTQYF. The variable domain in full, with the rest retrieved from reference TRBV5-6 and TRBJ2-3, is DAGVTQSPTHLIKTRGQQVTLRCSPKSGHDTVSWYQQALGQGPQFIFQYYEEEERQRGNFPDRFSGHQFPNYSSELNVNALLLGDSALYLCASSEGQGVTDTQYFGPGTRLTVL.

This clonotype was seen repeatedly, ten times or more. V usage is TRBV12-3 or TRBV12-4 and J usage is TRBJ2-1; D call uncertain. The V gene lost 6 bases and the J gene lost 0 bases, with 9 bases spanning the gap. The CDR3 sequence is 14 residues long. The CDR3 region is CASSLPSSYNEQFF. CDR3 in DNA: TGTGCCAGCAGCCTACCTAGCTCCTACAATGAGCAGTTCTTC.

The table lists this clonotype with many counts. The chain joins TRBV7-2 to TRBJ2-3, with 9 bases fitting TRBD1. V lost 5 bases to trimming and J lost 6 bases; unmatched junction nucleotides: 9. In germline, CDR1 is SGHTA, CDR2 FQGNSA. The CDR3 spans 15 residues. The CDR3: CASSRGQGLLDTQYF. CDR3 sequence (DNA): TGTGCCAGCAGCCGGGGACAGGGATTGTTGGATACGCAGTATTTT.

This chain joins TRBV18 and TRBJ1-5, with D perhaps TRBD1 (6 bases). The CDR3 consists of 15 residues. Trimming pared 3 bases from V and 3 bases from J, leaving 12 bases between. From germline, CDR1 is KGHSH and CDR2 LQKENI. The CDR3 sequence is CASSPAAGANQPQHF. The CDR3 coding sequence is TGTGCCAGCTCACCTGCGGCAGGGGCCAATCAGCCCCAGCATTTT.

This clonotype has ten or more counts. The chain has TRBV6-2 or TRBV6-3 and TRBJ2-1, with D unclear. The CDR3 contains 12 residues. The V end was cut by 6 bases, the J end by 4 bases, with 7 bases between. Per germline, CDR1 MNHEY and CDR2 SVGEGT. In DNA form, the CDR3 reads TGTGCCAGCAGCGAACTGTACAATGAGCAGTTCTTC. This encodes CASSELYNEQFF.

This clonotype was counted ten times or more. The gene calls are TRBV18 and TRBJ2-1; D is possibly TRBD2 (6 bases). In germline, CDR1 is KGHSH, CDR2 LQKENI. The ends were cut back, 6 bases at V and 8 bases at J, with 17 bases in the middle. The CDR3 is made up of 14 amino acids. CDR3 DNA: TGTGCCAGCTCCCCTGGACCCGGGGGTTATGAGCAGTTCTTC. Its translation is CASSPGPGGYEQFF.

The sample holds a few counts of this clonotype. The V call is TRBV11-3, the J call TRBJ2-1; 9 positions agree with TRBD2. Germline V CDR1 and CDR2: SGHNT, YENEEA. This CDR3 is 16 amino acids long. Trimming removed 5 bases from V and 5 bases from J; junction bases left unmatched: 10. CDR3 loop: CASSQRLAGIHNEQFF. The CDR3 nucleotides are TGTGCCAGCAGCCAAAGGCTAGCGGGAATCCACAATGAGCAGTTCTTC.

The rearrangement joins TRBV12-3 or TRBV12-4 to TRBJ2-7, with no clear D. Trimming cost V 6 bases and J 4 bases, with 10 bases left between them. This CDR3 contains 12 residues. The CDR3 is CASSPVGYEQYF. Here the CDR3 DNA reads TGTGCCAGCAGCCCAGTTGGGTACGAGCAGTACTTC.

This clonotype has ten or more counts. The CDR3 DNA reads TGTGCCAGCAGCTTGCGGGCGTTGGAGACCCAGTACTTC. The encoded protein is CASSLRALETQYF. The rearrangement joins TRBV5-6 to TRBJ2-5; D remains ambiguous. Trimming pared 1 base from V and 5 bases from J, leaving 9 bases between. The germline V gene encodes CDR1 SGHDT and CDR2 YYEEEE. CDR3 size: 13 residues.

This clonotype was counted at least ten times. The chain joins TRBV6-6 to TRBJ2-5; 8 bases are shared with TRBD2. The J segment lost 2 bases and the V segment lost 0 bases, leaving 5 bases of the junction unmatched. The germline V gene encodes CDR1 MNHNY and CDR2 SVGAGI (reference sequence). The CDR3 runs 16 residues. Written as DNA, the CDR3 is TGTGCCAGCAGTTACTCTCGGGAGGGTCGACAAGAGACCCAGTACTTC. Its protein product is CASSYSREGRQETQYF.

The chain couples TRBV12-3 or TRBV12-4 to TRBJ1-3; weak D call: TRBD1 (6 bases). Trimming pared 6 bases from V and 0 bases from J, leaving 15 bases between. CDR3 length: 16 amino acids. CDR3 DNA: TGTGCCAGCAGCCCGAGGGGGAGGATCTCTGGAAACACCATATATTTT. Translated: CASSPRGRISGNTIYF.

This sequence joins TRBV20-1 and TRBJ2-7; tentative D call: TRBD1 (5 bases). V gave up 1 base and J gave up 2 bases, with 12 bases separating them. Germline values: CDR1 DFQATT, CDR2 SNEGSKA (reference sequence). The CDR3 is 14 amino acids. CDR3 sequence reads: CSARGQGNPYEQYF. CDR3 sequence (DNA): TGCAGTGCTAGAGGGCAGGGCAACCCCTACGAGCAGTACTTC.

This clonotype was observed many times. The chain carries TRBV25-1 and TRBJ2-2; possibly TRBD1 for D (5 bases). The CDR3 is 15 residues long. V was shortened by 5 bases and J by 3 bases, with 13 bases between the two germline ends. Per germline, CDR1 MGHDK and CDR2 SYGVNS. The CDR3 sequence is CASSPVARDTGELFF. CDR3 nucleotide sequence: TGTGCCAGCAGTCCTGTGGCCAGGGACACCGGGGAGCTGTTTTTT.

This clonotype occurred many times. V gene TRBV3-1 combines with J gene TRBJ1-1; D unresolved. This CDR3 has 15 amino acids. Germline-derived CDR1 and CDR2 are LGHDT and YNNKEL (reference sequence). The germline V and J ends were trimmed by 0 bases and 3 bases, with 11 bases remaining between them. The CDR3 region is CASSQDLRPYTEAFF. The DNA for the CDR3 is TGTGCCAGCAGCCAAGATTTAAGGCCCTACACTGAAGCTTTCTTT.

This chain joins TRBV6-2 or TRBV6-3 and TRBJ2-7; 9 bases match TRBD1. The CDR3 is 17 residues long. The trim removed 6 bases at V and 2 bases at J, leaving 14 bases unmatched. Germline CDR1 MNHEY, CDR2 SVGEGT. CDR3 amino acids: CASSSLPAGTGPYEQYF. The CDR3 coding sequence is TGTGCCAGCAGCTCACTACCCGCCGGGACAGGGCCCTACGAGCAGTACTTC.

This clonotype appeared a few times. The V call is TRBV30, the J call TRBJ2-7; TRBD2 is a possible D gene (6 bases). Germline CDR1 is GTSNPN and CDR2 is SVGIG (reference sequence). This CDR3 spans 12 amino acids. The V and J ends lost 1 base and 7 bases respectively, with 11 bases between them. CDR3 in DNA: TGTGCCTGGAGTGAAAGGGCGGGGGAGCAGTACTTC. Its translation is CAWSERAGEQYF.

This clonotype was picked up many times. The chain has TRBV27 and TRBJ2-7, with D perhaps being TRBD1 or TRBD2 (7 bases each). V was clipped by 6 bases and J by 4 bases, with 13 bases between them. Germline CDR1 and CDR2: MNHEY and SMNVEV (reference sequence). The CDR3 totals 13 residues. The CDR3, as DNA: TGTGCCAGCAGCCGCCAGGGGGGGTACGAGCAGTACTTC. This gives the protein CASSRQGGYEQYF.

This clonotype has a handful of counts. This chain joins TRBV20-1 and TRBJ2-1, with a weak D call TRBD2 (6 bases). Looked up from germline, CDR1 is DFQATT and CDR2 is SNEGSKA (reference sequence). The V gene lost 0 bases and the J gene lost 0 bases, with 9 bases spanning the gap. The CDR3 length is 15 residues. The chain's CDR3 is CSARDLRGSYNEQFF. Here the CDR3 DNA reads TGCAGTGCTAGAGATCTGCGGGGCTCCTACAATGAGCAGTTCTTC.